These 22 T cell receptor beta chains were sequenced from one sample in a study of T cell responses to AZD1222 COVID-19 vaccine. Data came from immunoSEQ multiplex PCR; TCRdb stores just in-frame clones and leaves some out. The table shows more than 80,000 clones, with around 90% occurring only once. This specimen consisted of peripheral blood, obtained 28 days after the second AZD1222 dose. These receptors were taken from an adult who received the AZD1222 COVID-19 vaccine.

V gene TRBV3-1 (or the pseudogene TRBV3-2) combines with J gene TRBJ1-3, with D uncertain. Germline V gene sequence: CDR1 LGHDT, CDR2 YNNKEL (reference sequence). This CDR3 spans 15 amino acids. The V gene lost 1 base and the J gene lost 0 bases, with 7 bases spanning the gap. The CDR3 loop is CASSQAVHSGNTIYF. The CDR3 nucleotides read TGTGCCAGCAGCCAAGCAGTCCACTCTGGAAACACCATATATTTT.

The rearrangement uses TRBV7-6 and TRBJ2-2; D is possibly TRBD2 (6 bases). Per germline, CDR1 SGHVS and CDR2 FNYEAQ. This CDR3 contains 15 residues. Trimming left V 2 bases short and J 1 base short, with 8 bases between. CDR3 nucleotide sequence: TGTGCCAGCAGCTTAAAGGGAGGGAACACCGGGGAGCTGTTTTTT. Amino acids: CASSLKGGNTGELFF. The complete variable domain, with remaining parts taken from reference TRBV7-6 and TRBJ2-2, reads GAGVSQSPRYKVTKRGQDVALRCDPISGHVSLYWYRQALGQGPEFLTYFNYEAQQDKSGLPNDRFSAERPEGSISTLTIQRTEQRDSAMYRCASSLKGGNTGELFFGEGSRLTVL.

This chain uses TRBV12-3 or TRBV12-4 with TRBJ2-5; D remains unclear. The CDR3 totals 13 residues. V was trimmed by 8 bases and J by 5 bases, leaving 15 bases between them. The CDR3 sequence: CASQSLPGETQYF. Here the CDR3 DNA reads TGTGCCAGCCAAAGCCTCCCCGGGGAGACCCAGTACTTC.

DNA for the CDR3: TGCGCCAGCAGCTCGGGACTAGCGGGGGTGAGCGGGGAGCTGTTTTTT. Protein sequence: CASSSGLAGVSGELFF. The chain employs TRBV5-1 and TRBJ2-2; 14 positions agree with TRBD2. Per germline, CDR1 SGHRS and CDR2 YFSETQ. The CDR3 runs 16 residues. Trimming cost V 3 bases and J 7 bases; bases outside gene matches: 5.

This rearrangement joins TRBV6-6 to TRBJ2-3; 9 positions match TRBD1. Germline lookup yields CDR1 MNHNY and CDR2 SVGAGI (reference sequence). The V segment lost 5 bases and the J segment 0 bases; nucleotides outside the gene matches: 9. This CDR3 is built from 17 residues. CDR3 in amino acids: CASSHGQGQRSTDTQYF. Here the CDR3 DNA reads TGTGCCAGCAGTCACGGACAGGGGCAGAGGAGCACAGATACGCAGTATTTT.

The V and J genes are TRBV14 and TRBJ1-1; no definite D call. Trimming took 8 bases from V and 1 from J, leaving 11 bases between them. Germline loops: CDR1 SGHDN, CDR2 FVKESK. The CDR3 runs 13 residues. The CDR3 sequence: CASSRTPNTEAFF. The CDR3 DNA reads TGTGCCAGCTCAAGGACTCCGAACACTGAAGCTTTCTTT.

The chain has TRBV13 and TRBJ1-3; D unresolved. In germline, CDR1 is PRHDT, CDR2 FYEKMQ (reference sequence). The CDR3 covers 14 residues. Trimming removed 8 bases from V and 0 bases from J, with 11 bases in between. The CDR3 sequence: CASGHLLSGNTIYF. The CDR3, as DNA: TGTGCCAGCGGTCACCTCCTCTCTGGAAACACCATATATTTT.

The chain combines TRBV6-2 or TRBV6-3 with TRBJ1-5; D is unresolved. There are 15 residues in the CDR3. V lost 4 bases to trimming and J lost 0 bases, with 10 bases between them. Germline-derived CDR1 and CDR2 are MNHEY and SVGEGT. The CDR3 loop is CASSSPAYSNQPQHF. The DNA of the CDR3 is TGTGCCAGCAGTTCCCCAGCCTATAGCAATCAGCCCCAGCATTTT.

The V call is TRBV7-3, the J call TRBJ2-3, with D hard to call. The V end lost 5 bases, the J end lost 7 bases, and 22 bases lay between the germline ends. This CDR3 region has 16 residues. Germline V gene data show CDR1 as SGHTA and CDR2 as FQGTGA. The CDR3 coding sequence is TGTGCCAGCAGCGACCGGGCACCGTCGAATTTGAATACGCAGTATTTT. Translated, it gives CASSDRAPSNLNTQYF.

The rearrangement uses TRBV7-9 and TRBJ1-4, with D tentatively TRBD1 (6 bases). Trimming removed 5 bases from V and 2 bases from J, with 18 bases in between. Per germline, CDR1 SEHNR and CDR2 FQNEAQ (reference sequence). This CDR3 region has 17 residues. DNA of the CDR3: TGTGCCAGCAGCGACTACGGCGGACAGACCACTAATGAAAAACTGTTTTTT. This sequence encodes CASSDYGGQTTNEKLFF.

This chain connects TRBV6-2 or TRBV6-3 to TRBJ1-1; unclear D gene. CDR1 is MNHEY and CDR2 is SVGEGT in the germline V gene. V lost 4 bases and J lost 3, with 21 bases in between. The CDR3 length is 17 residues. The DNA for the CDR3 is TGTGCCAGCAGTTTCTATCGACACCGGCCTGAGCACACTGAAGCTTTCTTT. Translation: CASSFYRHRPEHTEAFF.

In this sample, this clone turned up once. This chain links TRBV19 with TRBJ1-4; 7 bases line up with TRBD1. The length of the CDR3 is 16 residues. CDR1 is LNHDA and CDR2 is SQIVND in the germline V gene (reference sequence). V dropped 7 bases and J dropped 8; count of bases not matched to a gene: 16. CDR3 residues: CASIPPGGLRGEKLFF. DNA of the CDR3: TGTGCCAGTATCCCTCCAGGGGGGCTAAGGGGCGAAAAACTGTTTTTT.

The chain links TRBV6-5 to TRBJ1-3; D not resolved. CDR1 is MNHEY, CDR2 SVGAGI, per germline. V shed 6 bases and J shed 3 bases, with 12 bases lying between them. The CDR3 has 14 residues. The chain's CDR3 is CASRYRGDGNTIYF. The CDR3, as DNA: TGTGCCAGCAGATATCGGGGTGATGGAAACACCATATATTTT.

The rearrangement uses TRBV27 and TRBJ2-1; 8 bases align to TRBD1. The CDR3 totals 14 residues. The junction had 10 bases not matched to a gene; V was cut back by 8 bases and J by 7 bases. Germline-derived CDR1 and CDR2 are MNHEY and SMNVEV (reference sequence). In DNA, the CDR3 is TGTGCCAGCCGTCGGGGACAGGTTCAAAATGAGCAGTTCTTC. This encodes CASRRGQVQNEQFF.

The V call is TRBV5-5, the J call TRBJ1-4; D uncertain. CDR1 is SGHKS and CDR2 is YYEKEE in the germline V gene (reference sequence). The CDR3 has 15 amino acids. V lost 4 bases to trimming and J lost 0 bases, with 10 bases between them. CDR3 bases: TGTGCCAGCAGCATGGACGGGGCAACTAATGAAAAACTGTTTTTT. Encoded protein: CASSMDGATNEKLFF.

This chain uses TRBV9 with TRBJ2-6; tentative D call: TRBD1 (6 bases). Germline assignment: CDR1 SGDLS and CDR2 YYNGEE. This CDR3 has 17 amino acids. V lost 4 bases, J lost 2 bases, and 16 bases lay in between. The chain's CDR3 is CASSPNLQGTGANVLTF. The CDR3 region has the DNA TGTGCCAGCAGCCCCAATTTACAGGGAACTGGGGCCAACGTCCTGACTTTC.

CDR3 sequence (DNA): TGTGCCAGCAACACGAGGGGGAACCCGAACACTGAAGCTTTCTTT. Translation gives CASNTRGNPNTEAFF. This rearrangement joins TRBV9 to TRBJ1-1, with D possibly matching TRBD1 (6 bases). CDR3 length equals 15 residues. Germline V gene sequence: CDR1 SGDLS, CDR2 YYNGEE. Trimming took 6 bases from V and 1 from J, leaving 16 bases between them.

V usage is TRBV2 and J usage is TRBJ2-7; possibly TRBD2 for D (6 bases). V was pared by 8 bases and J by 1 base, with 9 bases between. In germline, CDR1 is SNHLY, CDR2 FYNNEI. This CDR3 contains 12 residues. CDR3 region: CASLEGSYEQYF. The DNA for the CDR3 is TGTGCCAGCTTGGAGGGGTCCTACGAGCAGTACTTC.

This clone was found a few times. The same CDR3 can be traced to other DNA sequences in this sample. The chain is built from TRBV11-2 and TRBJ2-7, with 7 nucleotides matching TRBD1. This CDR3 spans 13 amino acids. Germline CDR1 SGHAT, CDR2 FQNNGV. Trimming removed 5 bases from V and 4 bases from J; junction bases left unmatched: 5. CDR3 loop: CASSPGTVYEQYF. CDR3 coding DNA: TGTGCCAGCAGCCCGGGGACAGTATACGAGCAGTACTTC.

The rearrangement uses TRBV5-4 and TRBJ1-6; D is undetermined. CDR3 size: 18 residues. Trimming stripped 1 base from V and 0 bases from J, with 14 bases between. CDR1 is SGHNT and CDR2 is YYREEE in the germline V gene (reference sequence). The CDR3 nucleotides are TGTGCCAGCAGCTTGCGTGCGGCTCCGAGCTCCTATAATTCACCCCTCCACTTT. The encoded protein is CASSLRAAPSSYNSPLHF. Full variable domain (rest looked up from reference TRBV5-4 and TRBJ1-6): ETGVTQSPTHLIKTRGQQVTLRCSSQSGHNTVSWYQQALGQGPQFIFQYYREEENGRGNFPPRFSGLQFPNYSSELNVNALELDDSALYLCASSLRAAPSSYNSPLHFGNGTRLTVT.

This sequence joins TRBV6-2 or TRBV6-3 and TRBJ2-3; D is ambiguous. The V end was cut by 7 bases, the J end by 0 bases, with 14 bases between. Germline V lookup: CDR1 MNHEY, CDR2 SVGEGT. The CDR3 is made up of 15 amino acids. This CDR3 reads CASNPFRSSTDTQYF. CDR3 coding DNA: TGTGCCAGCAACCCCTTCAGGTCTAGCACAGATACGCAGTATTTT.

This clone was picked up one time. The chain joins TRBV7-2 to TRBJ2-7; D may be TRBD2 (5 bases). The CDR3 has 15 residues. From germline, CDR1 is SGHTA and CDR2 FQGNSA. Between the trimmed V and J ends, which lost 0 bases and 6 bases, there was a span of 15 bases. CDR3 in DNA: TGTGCCAGCAGCTTAGCGGTTGTGGGGAGAAGCGAGCAGTACTTC. Protein product: CASSLAVVGRSEQYF.